This T cell receptor (beta chain) emerged from a study of CD8+ T cells in alopecia areata (dated by TCRdb to 2016 to 2019). Regarding the research as a whole: Treated patients were enrolled in an open-label pilot trial of oral tofacitinib at 5 to 10 mg twice daily for moderate-to-severe alopecia areata. TCRbeta CDR3 regions were amplified by immunoSEQ multiplex PCR using 35 Vbeta forward and 13 Jbeta reverse primers. Scalp tissue and sorted CD4+ and CD8+ peripheral blood T cells from patchy and totalis/universalis alopecia areata patients and from healthy controls were covered by human TCRbeta sequencing. Tofacitinib-treated patients had biopsies at baseline and at 4 and 24 weeks of treatment, with a later scalp biopsy in several patients. Clonality in the scalp was compared among normal scalp (n=4), patchy alopecia areata scalp (n=8), and alopecia totalis/universalis scalp (n=8). To study T cell clonal expansion in alopecia areata, the researchers applied high-throughput TCRbeta sequencing to both the C3H/HeJ mouse model and human patients. Disease severity in treated patients was measured with the SALT score, which quantifies the percentage of affected scalp surface area. Tofacitinib was administered for 6 to 18 months, and 6 months of follow-up off drug were then conducted to assess delayed response and recurrence. RNA came from the PAXgene miRNA kit for fixed scalp, the miRNeasy kit for PBMCs, and the RNeasy kit for mouse skin. The paper's findings and limits, for the study overall: Unlike mouse skin, which is dominated by gammadelta T cells, normal human skin has resident alphabeta T cells that are also sequenced, and this complicates analysis of the scalp TCR repertoire. Tofacitinib significantly lowered scalp clonality and the number of expanded CD8+ clones among the top 100 scalp clones. Compared with normal scalp, lesional scalp, particularly in alopecia totalis/universalis, had higher clonality and more expanded CD8+ clones, which suggests antigenic drive. Shared TCR sequences between patients were less evident than in mice, which may be partly attributable to HLA diversity in the patient population. The treated cohort was small, with a single nonresponder, so links between baseline CD8+ expansion and response need larger studies. During tofacitinib treatment, many expanded lesional clones stuck around in both scalp and blood, and this persistence may partly explain why relapse happens after treatment is stopped.

The V end gives up 6 bases and the J end 5 bases, leaving 12 bases in the junction not matched to a gene. CDR1 and CDR2 (SNHLY, FYNNEI) derive from the germline V gene. Including cysteine and phenylalanine, the CDR3 has 15 amino acids. The CDR3 DNA has 45 bases and is translated from base 1. Regarding this clone: It lacks a known antigen. No much larger clonotype is one base removed from it; base qualities were not supplied.

The treatment or condition label, read with the paper, signifies: oral pan-JAK inhibitor, 5-10 mg twice daily. Lesional scalp punch biopsies and peripheral blood were collected from alopecia areata patients. After PBMCs were isolated by density centrifugation and stained for CD3, CD4 and CD8, a FACSAria was used to sort CD4+ and CD8+ T cells. Libraries were prepared through the immunoSEQ multiplex PCR assay. To provide template for TCR sequencing, every sample had RNA extracted and reverse transcribed into cDNA. First-strand cDNA was synthesized using SuperScript III with a 2:1 mix of oligo-dT and random hexamers. A synthetic immune receptor repertoire was used to measure amplification bias, and any remaining bias was corrected computationally. In the source study's methods: Raw reads were preprocessed to remove errors, and CDR3 was defined according to IMGT conventions as the region from the conserved cysteine to phenylalanine. To get clonality, Shannon entropy was normalized by log2 of the number of productive unique TCRs and the result was subtracted from 1. Whether each scalp clone was CD4 or CD8 was inferred by checking scalp TCRbeta sequences against the CD4 and CD8 repertoires from sorted blood. TCRdb re-hosts the immuneACCESS table, in-frame sequences only. Its copies lack some clones; in the studies checked, an unresolved V gene accounts for under half of them, and the cause for the rest is not known. The V and J calls and clone size are taken from that table; D and trimming were inferred from the DNA. This sample is represented by some 190,000 clones; 66% of them were singletons. The top ten hold 1.2% of the sample.

The receptor chain draws on TRBV2 and TRBJ2-5; TRBD2 agrees with 7 junctional bases. This TCR came from a human donor with alopecia areata. The source was CD4+ T cells sorted from blood, collected at week 44, from a patient treated with tofacitinib. The CDR3 protein sequence reads: CASRSGTGLWETQYF. The nucleotides are TGTGCCAGCAGAAGCGGGACTGGGCTATGGGAGACCCAGTACTTC.